The next 25 T cell receptor beta chains were all read from a single sample in a study of cytomegalovirus exposure and HLA in healthy donors. The PCR made use of 60 Vbeta and 13 Jbeta primers. Data came from immunoSEQ multiplex PCR; TCRdb stores just in-frame clones and leaves some out. The sample contains roughly 110,000 clones, around 64% of which appear only once. The sequenced sample was PBMCs. These receptors came from a man younger than 45 in good health and CMV-seropositive.

CDR3 sequence (DNA): TGCGCCAGCAGCTTCCGAGACAGGGAGTTCTACGAGCAGTACTTC. Encoded protein: CASSFRDREFYEQYF. This chain uses TRBV5-1 with TRBJ2-7; TRBD1 matches 7 bases. The CDR3 runs 15 residues. Trimming cost V 2 bases and J 3 bases; bases outside gene matches: 8. Germline CDR1 SGHRS, CDR2 YFSETQ. Filled out from reference TRBV5-1 and TRBJ2-7, the complete variable domain reads KAGVTQTPRYLIKTRGQQVTLSCSPISGHRSVSWYQQTPGQGLQFLFEYFSETQRNKGNFPGRFSGRQFSNSRSEMNVSTLELGDSALYLCASSFRDREFYEQYFGPGTRLTVT.

The V gene is TRBV11-2, the J gene TRBJ2-7; 9 bases line up with TRBD1. Germline CDR1 reads SGHAT; CDR2 reads FQNNGV. The junction had 5 bases not matched to a gene; V was cut back by 5 bases and J by 6 bases. CDR3 length equals 13 residues. The CDR3 protein is CASSLGQGGEQYV. The CDR3 coding sequence is TGTGCCAGCAGCCTGGGACAGGGAGGCGAGCAGTACGTC.

The rearrangement uses TRBV7-2 and TRBJ2-1, with unresolved D. CDR3 length: 13 amino acids. Trimming removed 4 bases at V and 7 bases at J, with 11 bases between. Germline V gene lookup returns CDR1 SGHTA and CDR2 FQGNSA. The CDR3 nucleotides read TGTGCCAGCAGCTCCCGGTCCGGGAATGAGCAGTTCTTC. Translation: CASSSRSGNEQFF.

Only a few counts were recorded for this clone. CDR3 region: CASSSSPWELFF. The CDR3 DNA follows: TGTGCCAGCAGCTCGAGCCCCTGGGAGCTGTTTTTT. V gene TRBV7-9 combines with J gene TRBJ2-2; D remains ambiguous. V lost 4 bases to trimming and J lost 9 bases, with 9 bases between them. Germline V lookup: CDR1 SEHNR, CDR2 FQNEAQ (reference sequence). This CDR3 comprises 12 residues. The full variable domain, with the rest looked up from reference TRBV7-9 and TRBJ2-2, is DTGVSQNPRHKITKRGQNVTFRCDPISEHNRLYWYRQTLGQGPEFLTYFQNEAQLEKSRLLSDRFSAERPKGSFSTLEIQRTEQGDSAMYLCASSSSPWELFFGEGSRLTVL.

J is TRBJ2-3 and V is TRBV29-1; 12 bases fit TRBD2. The CDR3 contains 14 residues. The V gene's germline CDR1 is SQVTM and CDR2 ANQGSEA. V shed 7 bases and J 4 bases; nucleotides not matched to a gene: 6. As DNA, the CDR3 is TGCAGCGCCTCGACTAGCGGGAGTGCAGATACGCAGTATTTT. Protein sequence: CSASTSGSADTQYF.

The chain links TRBV15 to TRBJ1-5; 11 bases are shared with TRBD1. There are 15 residues in the CDR3. The trim removed 7 bases at V and 6 bases at J, leaving 8 bases unmatched. Germline V gives CDR1 LNHNV, CDR2 YYDKDF (reference sequence). CDR3 DNA sequence: TGTGCCACCAACTTGGACAGGGGGCTAGGTCAGCCCCAGCATTTT. Its translation: CATNLDRGLGQPQHF.

This sequence joins TRBV4-1 and TRBJ2-7; a weak D match, TRBD2 (6 bases). The germline V and J ends were trimmed by 1 base and 3 bases, with 10 bases remaining between them. The CDR3 is 14 amino acids. Germline-derived CDR1 and CDR2 are MGHRA and YSYEKL. CDR3 sequence (DNA): TGCGCCAGCAGCCAAGTGGGACTCTTCTACGAGCAGTACTTC. The encoded protein is CASSQVGLFYEQYF.

This clone was detected only once. The chain carries TRBV7-8 and TRBJ2-2, with D uncertain. V dropped 3 bases and J dropped 1 base, with 15 bases sitting between them. The CDR3 is 17 amino acids. CDR1 and CDR2 from the germline V gene are SGHVS and FQNEAQ. Here the CDR3 DNA reads TGTGCCAGCAGCTTGCGGATGGTAGTAGGGAACACCGGGGAGCTGTTTTTT. Amino acids: CASSLRMVVGNTGELFF.

The V call is TRBV9, the J call TRBJ1-1, with D tentatively TRBD1 (5 bases). The V end was cut by 3 bases, the J end by 1 base, with 7 bases between. Looked up from germline, CDR1 is SGDLS and CDR2 is YYNGEE. CDR3 length: 13 amino acids. CDR3 in amino acids: CASSATGNTEAFF. The CDR3 DNA reads as TGTGCCAGCAGCGCAACAGGGAACACTGAAGCTTTCTTT.

This clone was counted only a few times. The genes are TRBV27 and TRBJ2-1, with 8 bases fitting TRBD2. This CDR3 region has 16 residues. V shed 3 bases, J shed 5 bases, and the junction held 9 bases outside the gene matches. Germline assignment: CDR1 MNHEY and CDR2 SMNVEV (reference sequence). CDR3 DNA sequence: TGTGCCAGCAGTTTCAGGGCTAGCGGGTTTCACAATGAGCAGTTCTTC. Its protein product is CASSFRASGFHNEQFF.

V is TRBV5-1 and J is TRBJ2-1; TRBD2 aligns across 15 bases. With V trimmed by 3 bases and J by 8 bases, 3 bases remained unmatched. The length of the CDR3 is 15 residues. The germline CDR1 and CDR2 sequences are SGHRS and YFSETQ. The CDR3 nucleotides are TGCGCCAGCAGCTGGACTAGCGGGGGGGCTGATGAGCAGTTCTTC. Protein: CASSWTSGGADEQFF.

The chain employs TRBV5-1 and TRBJ1-2; D not resolved. Germline CDR1 SGHRS, CDR2 YFSETQ. The CDR3 covers 18 residues. V shed 0 bases and J shed 3 bases, with 21 bases lying between them. The DNA of the CDR3 is TGCGCCAGCAGCTTGGCCACAGTGCCTTACCGGAGGGACTATGGCTACACCTTC. The encoded protein is CASSLATVPYRRDYGYTF.

The chain has TRBV5-8 and TRBJ1-1; no definite D call. Germline loops: CDR1 SGHTS, CDR2 YDEGEE. With 1 base removed from V and 4 bases from J, the gap between germline ends came to 11 bases. The CDR3 extends over 14 amino acids. The CDR3 is CASSLYGGPTEAFF. CDR3 in DNA: TGTGCCAGCAGCTTGTATGGAGGGCCCACTGAAGCTTTCTTT.

This clone appeared a single time. The V call is TRBV7-2, the J call TRBJ2-4; 7 bases agree with TRBD2. Per germline, CDR1 SGHTA and CDR2 FQGNSA. The CDR3 loop spans 15 amino acids. Trimming at V came to 2 bases and at J to 4 bases, leaving 5 bases not matched to a gene. This CDR3 is CASSLPAGLKNIQYF. CDR3 nucleotides: TGTGCCAGCAGCTTACCAGCGGGGCTGAAAAACATTCAGTACTTC. Based on the CDR3 plus reference TRBV7-2 and TRBJ2-4, the full variable domain is GAGVSQSPSNKVTEKGKDVELRCDPISGHTALYWYRQSLGQGLEFLIYFQGNSAPDKSGLPSDRFSAERTGGSVSTLTIQRTQQEDSAVYLCASSLPAGLKNIQYFGAGTRLSVL.

The chain links TRBV29-1 to TRBJ1-2; possible D gene TRBD1, 6 bases. V shed 0 bases and J shed 8 bases, with 16 bases lying between them. From germline, CDR1 is SQVTM and CDR2 ANQGSEA. CDR3 length: 14 residues. The CDR3 DNA reads TGCAGCGTTGAAGAGGCCGGCAGGGGTTGGGGCTACACCTTC. This encodes CSVEEAGRGWGYTF.

This clone was detected only a few times. The chain recombines TRBV15 with TRBJ2-5; TRBD2 matches at 9 bases. V was clipped by 0 bases and J by 5 bases; unmatched bases: 13. The germline CDR1 and CDR2 sequences are LNHNV and YYDKDF (reference sequence). This CDR3 is built from 18 residues. The CDR3 bases are TGTGCCACCAGCAGAGATCTCCAGGGAGCGGGAGGCGGGGAGACCCAGTACTTC. Its translation: CATSRDLQGAGGGETQYF.

The chain employs TRBV25-1 and TRBJ2-5; 10 nucleotides line up with TRBD1. CDR3 length equals 14 residues. The V segment lost 7 bases and the J segment 5 bases; nucleotides outside the gene matches: 7. CDR1 is MGHDK, CDR2 SYGVNS, per germline. For the CDR3, the DNA is TGTGCCAGCATGGACAGGGGGAGAGGGGAGACCCAGTACTTC. This translates into CASMDRGRGETQYF.

This clone has only a few counts. The V gene is TRBV4-1, the J gene TRBJ2-7; 10 bases match TRBD1. V dropped 1 base and J dropped 3; count of bases not matched to a gene: 6. CDR3 size: 16 residues. Per germline, CDR1 MGHRA and CDR2 YSYEKL. The CDR3 DNA reads as TGCGCCAGCAGCCAAGTTGGGGACAGGGGACACTACGAGCAGTACTTC. Its protein is CASSQVGDRGHYEQYF.

The chain is built from TRBV5-1 and TRBJ1-4; no clear D. Germline lookup yields CDR1 SGHRS and CDR2 YFSETQ. The CDR3 runs 15 residues. Trimming left V 5 bases short and J 4 bases short, with 15 bases between. In nucleotides, the CDR3 is TGCGCCAGCAGGACTGATGGGGAGAATAATGAAAAACTGTTTTTT. As protein: CASRTDGENNEKLFF.

The chain recombines TRBV19 with TRBJ2-1; 13 bases match TRBD2. V was clipped by 7 bases and J by 7 bases; unmatched bases: 13. The length of the CDR3 is 17 residues. Looked up from germline, CDR1 is LNHDA and CDR2 is SQIVND (reference sequence). This CDR3 is CASNLGLAGVRSNEQFF. CDR3 nucleotides: TGTGCCAGTAATCTCGGACTAGCGGGGGTAAGGAGTAATGAGCAGTTCTTC.

The gene calls are TRBV7-9 and TRBJ2-1, with D possibly TRBD2 on 6 matching bases. Germline CDR1 SEHNR, CDR2 FQNEAQ (reference sequence). The CDR3 spans 16 residues. V dropped 4 bases and J dropped 0 bases, with 13 bases sitting between them. CDR3 sequence: CASSSPGLPSYNEQFF. The CDR3 DNA reads TGTGCCAGCAGCTCTCCGGGACTTCCCTCCTACAATGAGCAGTTCTTC.

This clone was detected a few times. The chain links TRBV2 to TRBJ1-1; no reliable D call. The CDR3 runs 13 residues. CDR1 SNHLY and CDR2 FYNNEI come from the germline V gene. V was shortened by 7 bases and J by 3 bases, with 12 bases between the two germline ends. Here the CDR3 DNA reads TGTGCCAGCACTACGGACTCACACACTGAAGCTTTCTTT. It translates to CASTTDSHTEAFF.

J is TRBJ1-6 and V is TRBV25-1; D is ambiguous. Germline loops: CDR1 MGHDK, CDR2 SYGVNS. The CDR3 runs 14 residues. The V end was cut by 3 bases, the J end by 8 bases, with 11 bases between. CDR3 nucleotide sequence: TGTGCCAGCAGTGAGGGTATACAGCATTCACCCCTCCACTTT. Its protein is CASSEGIQHSPLHF.

The chain has TRBV2 and TRBJ1-1; D is undetermined. The CDR3 covers 14 residues. Trimming pared 3 bases from V and 1 base from J, leaving 9 bases between. Germline V gene sequence: CDR1 SNHLY, CDR2 FYNNEI. In DNA, the CDR3 is TGTGCCAGCAGTGATCTAGAACCGAACACTGAAGCTTTCTTT. It is translated as CASSDLEPNTEAFF.

The rearrangement links TRBV19 to TRBJ1-1; no clear D. V lost 5 bases and J 7 bases, leaving 8 bases between the germline ends. The CDR3 length is 11 residues. Per the germline V gene, CDR1 is LNHDA and CDR2 is SQIVND (reference sequence). The CDR3 sequence is CASSSGLEAFF. The CDR3 nucleotides are TGTGCCAGTAGTTCAGGTCTTGAAGCTTTCTTT.